This T cell receptor beta chain was recorded in a study of spatial heterogeneity in lung cancer. Looking at the study overall: 72 TRACERx patients with early, untreated non-small cell lung cancer donated samples. Any follow-up PBMC samples that were available went on to be sequenced, and the median time to follow-up was roughly 2 years after resection.

The V gene's germline CDR1 is MNHEY and CDR2 SMNVEV (reference sequence). The CDR3 runs 15 residues. With 2 bases removed from V and 2 bases from J, the gap between germline ends came to 13 bases. The sample holds a few counts of this clonotype. The antigen is not known. Study outcomes and limitations: Whereas they appeared in blood less at follow-up, ubiquitous expanded tumor TCRs appeared there more at resection.

The presence of a unique molecular identifier marked each TCR cDNA molecule. TCRdb used MiXCR to reprocess the 5' RACE reads, holding one entry per CDR3 protein. The sample includes some 54,000 distinct CDR3 sequences, roughly 7% of them seen just once. Time point: blood at routine non-recurrence follow-up after resection. Tumor, nontumor lung or frozen PBMC supplied whole RNA that was sequenced unsorted. The TCR originated in a female donor with early-stage non-small cell lung cancer. The chain has TRBV27 and TRBJ2-7; D is unresolved. Sequences were derived from PBMCs, sampled at follow-up. The CDR3 loop reads CASSLVGRWAYEQYF. The CDR3, as DNA: TGTGCCAGCAGTTTAGTTGGGCGGTGGGCCTACGAGCAGTACTTC.